This T cell receptor beta chain was recorded in a study of T cell repertoires in cytomegalovirus infection. The CDR3 sequence is 13 residues long. V was cut by 4 bases and J by 3 bases, with 7 bases left in between. Germline V lookup: CDR1 MDHEN, CDR2 SYDVKM. TCRdb recomputed calls from the reads with MiXCR, one row per CDR3 protein. The sample has some 600,000 distinct CDR3 sequences; 20% to 25% are singletons. This clonotype has only a few counts. The sequenced material came from CD8+ T cells from PBMCs. This sequence originates from a human donor in good health (CMV status not recorded). Some clones in this sample may be carry-over from other donors' samples. The chain joins TRBV28 to TRBJ1-5, with D maybe TRBD1 (6 bases). CDR3 coding DNA: TGTGCCAGCAGTTGGACAGACAATCAGCCCCAGCATTTT. Translated, it gives CASSWTDNQPQHF. The full variable domain, in which reference TRBV28 and TRBJ1-5 provide the parts outside the CDR3, is DVKVTQSSRYLVKRTGEKVFLECVQDMDHENMFWYRQDPGLGLRLIYFSYDVKMKEKGDIPEGYSVSREKKERFSLILESASTNQTSMYLCASSWTDNQPQHFGDGTRLSIL.